The TCR beta chain under discussion was sequenced for a study of read filtering for tumor transcriptome and immune sequencing. Study-level background: Among patients, 17 to 20 were male and 14 female, aged 47 to 80 (mean about 72). Transcriptome libraries were built from DNase-treated RNA. Regarding the study as a whole: RNA-seq captured clonotypes less deeply and reliably than IR-seq.

The library was built from 400 ng RNA with molecular barcoded adaptors for alpha/delta and beta/gamma chains. TCRdb itself ran the reads through MiXCR, one entry per CDR3 protein. The table records some 120,000 distinct CDR3 sequences, under 15% of them present only once. The CDR3 is 11 amino acids. Trimming removed 6 bases at V and 7 bases at J, with 10 bases between. Sampling of bone marrow took place during active disease in every patient. In this sample, this clonotype turned up many times. Its antigen is as yet unknown. Sample: a population of CD138-negative cells sorted from bone marrow. V usage is TRBV12-3 or TRBV12-4 and J usage is TRBJ2-7; D is possibly TRBD2 (6 bases). This clonotype was obtained from a donor aged 40 or over with multiple myeloma. CDR3: CASRGLGEQYF. Here the CDR3 DNA reads TGTGCCAGCAGGGGACTTGGAGAGCAGTACTTC.